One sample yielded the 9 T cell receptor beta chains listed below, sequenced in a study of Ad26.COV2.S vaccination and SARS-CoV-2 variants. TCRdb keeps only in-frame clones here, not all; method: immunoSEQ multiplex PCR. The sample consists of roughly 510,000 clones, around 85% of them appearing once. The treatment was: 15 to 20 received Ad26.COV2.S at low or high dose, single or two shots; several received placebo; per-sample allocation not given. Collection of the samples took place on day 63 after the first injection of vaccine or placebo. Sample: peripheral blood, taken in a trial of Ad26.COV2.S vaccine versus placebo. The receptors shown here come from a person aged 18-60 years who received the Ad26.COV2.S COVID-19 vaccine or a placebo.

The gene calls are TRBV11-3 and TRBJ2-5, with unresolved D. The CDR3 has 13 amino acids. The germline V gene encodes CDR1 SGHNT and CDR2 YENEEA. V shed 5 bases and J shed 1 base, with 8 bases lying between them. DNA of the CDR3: TGTGCCAGCAGCCCGGACGGCCAAGAGACCCAGTACTTC. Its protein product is CASSPDGQETQYF. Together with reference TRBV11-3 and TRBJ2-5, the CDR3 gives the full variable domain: EAGVVQSPRYKIIEKKQPVAFWCNPISGHNTLYWYLQNLGQGPELLIRYENEEAVDDSQLPKDRFSAERLKGVDSTLKIQPAELGDSAVYLCASSPDGQETQYFGPGTRLLVL.

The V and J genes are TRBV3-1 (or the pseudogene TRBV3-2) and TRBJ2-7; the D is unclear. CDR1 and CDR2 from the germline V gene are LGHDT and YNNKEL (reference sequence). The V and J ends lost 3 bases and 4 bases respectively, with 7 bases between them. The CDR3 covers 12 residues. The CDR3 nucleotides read TGTGCCAGCAGCCACGGTTGGTACGAGCAGTACTTC. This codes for CASSHGWYEQYF.

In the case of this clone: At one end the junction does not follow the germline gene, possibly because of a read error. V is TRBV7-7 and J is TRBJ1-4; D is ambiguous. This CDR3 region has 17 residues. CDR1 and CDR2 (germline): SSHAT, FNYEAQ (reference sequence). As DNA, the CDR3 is TGTGCTAGCAGCTTATGGGTGGTAAACTCAACTAATGAAAAACTGTTTTTT. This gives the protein CASSLWVVNSTNEKLFF.

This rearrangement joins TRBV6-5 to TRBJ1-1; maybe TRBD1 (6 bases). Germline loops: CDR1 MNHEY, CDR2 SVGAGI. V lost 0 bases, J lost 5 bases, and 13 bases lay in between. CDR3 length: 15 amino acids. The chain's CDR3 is CASSYSIQGSTEAFF. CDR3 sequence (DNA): TGTGCCAGCAGTTACTCAATCCAGGGGAGTACTGAAGCTTTCTTT.

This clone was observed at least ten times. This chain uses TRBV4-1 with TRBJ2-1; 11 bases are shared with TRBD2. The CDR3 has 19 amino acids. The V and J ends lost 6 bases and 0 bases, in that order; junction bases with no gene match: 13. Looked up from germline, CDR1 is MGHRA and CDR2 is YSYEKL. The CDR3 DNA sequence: TGCGCCAGCAGATCCACTAGCGGGAGTCGCCTCAGCTCCTACAATGAGCAGTTCTTC. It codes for CASRSTSGSRLSSYNEQFF.

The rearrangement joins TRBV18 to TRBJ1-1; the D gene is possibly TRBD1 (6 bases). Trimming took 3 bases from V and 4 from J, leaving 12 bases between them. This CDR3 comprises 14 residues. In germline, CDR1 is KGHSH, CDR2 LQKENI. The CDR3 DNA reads TGTGCCAGCTCACCGAATACAGGGAGCACTGAAGCTTTCTTT. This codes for CASSPNTGSTEAFF.

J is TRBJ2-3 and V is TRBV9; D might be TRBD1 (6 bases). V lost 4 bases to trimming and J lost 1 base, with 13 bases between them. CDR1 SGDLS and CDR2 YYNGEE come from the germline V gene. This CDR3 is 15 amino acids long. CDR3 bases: TGTGCCAGCAGCAAAACAGGGTCCGGCACAGATACGCAGTATTTT. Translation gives CASSKTGSGTDTQYF.

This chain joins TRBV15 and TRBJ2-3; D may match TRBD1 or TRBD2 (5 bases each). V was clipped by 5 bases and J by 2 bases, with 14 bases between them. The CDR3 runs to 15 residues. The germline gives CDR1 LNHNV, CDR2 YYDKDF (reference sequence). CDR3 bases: TGTGCCACCAGCGCTCTATGGGGGAACACAGATACGCAGTATTTT. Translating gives CATSALWGNTDTQYF.

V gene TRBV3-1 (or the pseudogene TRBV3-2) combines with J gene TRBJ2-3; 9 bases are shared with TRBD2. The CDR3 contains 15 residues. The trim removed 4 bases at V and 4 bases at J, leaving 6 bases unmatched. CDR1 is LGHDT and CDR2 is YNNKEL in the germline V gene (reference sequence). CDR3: CASSPWREGSDTQYF. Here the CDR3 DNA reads TGTGCCAGCAGCCCGTGGCGGGAGGGCTCAGATACGCAGTATTTT.